This T cell receptor (beta chain) was documented in a study of T cell changes during pregnancy in multiple sclerosis. Measured with immunoSEQ multiplex PCR; TCRdb has only the in-frame clones, and not every one. The table lists 90,000 to 100,000 clones, roughly 90% of them singletons. Sample: peripheral blood, taken in the first trimester of pregnancy. The sequence was obtained from a female donor with multiple sclerosis, enrolled in a pregnancy study.

CDR3 loop: CASSSGEYYGYTF. CDR3 in DNA: TGTGCCAGCAGCTCCGGGGAGTACTATGGCTACACCTTC. V usage is TRBV7-9 and J usage is TRBJ1-2, with D uncertain. Germline V gives CDR1 SEHNR, CDR2 FQNEAQ (reference sequence). The CDR3 extends over 13 amino acids. Trimming took 4 bases from V and 3 from J, leaving 9 bases between them. Full variable domain (rest looked up from reference TRBV7-9 and TRBJ1-2): DTGVSQNPRHKITKRGQNVTFRCDPISEHNRLYWYRQTLGQGPEFLTYFQNEAQLEKSRLLSDRFSAERPKGSFSTLEIQRTEQGDSAMYLCASSSGEYYGYTFGSGTRLTVV.